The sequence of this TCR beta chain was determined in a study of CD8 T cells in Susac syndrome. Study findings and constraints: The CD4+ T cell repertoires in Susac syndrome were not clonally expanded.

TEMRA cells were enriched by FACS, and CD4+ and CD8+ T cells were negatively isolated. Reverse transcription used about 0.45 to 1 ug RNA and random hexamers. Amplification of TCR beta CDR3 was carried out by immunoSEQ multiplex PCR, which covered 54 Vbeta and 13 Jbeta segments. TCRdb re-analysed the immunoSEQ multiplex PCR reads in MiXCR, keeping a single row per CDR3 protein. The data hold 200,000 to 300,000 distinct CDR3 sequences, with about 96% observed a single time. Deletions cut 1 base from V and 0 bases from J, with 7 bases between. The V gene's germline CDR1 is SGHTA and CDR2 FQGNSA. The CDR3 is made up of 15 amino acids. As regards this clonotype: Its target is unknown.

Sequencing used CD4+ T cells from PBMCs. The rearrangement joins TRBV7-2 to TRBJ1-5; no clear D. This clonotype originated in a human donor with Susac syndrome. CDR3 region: CASSLDGNSNQPQHF. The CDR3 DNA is TGTGCCAGCAGCTTAGACGGGAATAGCAATCAGCCCCAGCATTTT.